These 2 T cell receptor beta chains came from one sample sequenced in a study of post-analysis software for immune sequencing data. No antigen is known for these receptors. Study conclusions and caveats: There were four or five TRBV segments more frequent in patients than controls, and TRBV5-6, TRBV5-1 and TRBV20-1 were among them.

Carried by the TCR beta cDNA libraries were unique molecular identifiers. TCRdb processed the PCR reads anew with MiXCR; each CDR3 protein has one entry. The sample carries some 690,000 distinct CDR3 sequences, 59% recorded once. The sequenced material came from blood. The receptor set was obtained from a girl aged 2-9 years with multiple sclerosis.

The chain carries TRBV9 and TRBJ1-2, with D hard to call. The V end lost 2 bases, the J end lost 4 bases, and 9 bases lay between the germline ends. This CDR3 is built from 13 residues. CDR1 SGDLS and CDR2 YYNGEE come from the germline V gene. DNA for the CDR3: TGTGCCAGCAGCGTGGGGAATATCTATGGCTACACCTTC. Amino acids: CASSVGNIYGYTF.

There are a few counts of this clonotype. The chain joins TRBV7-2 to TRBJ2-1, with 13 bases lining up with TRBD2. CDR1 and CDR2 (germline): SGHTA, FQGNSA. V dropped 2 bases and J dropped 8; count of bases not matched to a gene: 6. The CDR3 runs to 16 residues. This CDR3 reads CASSLTSGRAGYEQFF. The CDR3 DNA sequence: TGTGCCAGCAGCTTAACTAGCGGGAGGGCCGGATATGAGCAGTTCTTC.